What follows are 26 T cell receptor beta chains derived from one specimen sequenced in a study of T cell repertoires in cytomegalovirus infection. TCRdb independently ran MiXCR on the reads; one entry per CDR3 protein. Here the sample spans 600,000 to 800,000 distinct CDR3 sequences, 20% to 25% being singletons. Sequencing used CD8+ T cells from PBMCs. The receptors were sampled from a human donor in good health (CMV status not recorded). Some clones in this sample may be carry-over from other donors' samples.

The chain uses TRBV6-6 and TRBJ2-1, with D possibly matching TRBD2 (5 bases). Germline assignment: CDR1 MNHNY and CDR2 SVGAGI (reference sequence). The V end lost 2 bases, the J end lost 8 bases, and 13 bases lay between the germline ends. The CDR3 is 14 amino acids. CDR3 nucleotides: TGTGCCAGCAGTTACCCTAGCCCGGCGGATGAGCAGTTCTTC. This gives the protein CASSYPSPADEQFF.

This clonotype showed up many times. The chain carries TRBV7-2 and TRBJ2-1; D remains ambiguous. Trimming pared 3 bases from V and 6 bases from J, leaving 9 bases between. The CDR3 sequence is 13 residues long. Per germline, CDR1 SGHTA and CDR2 FQGNSA. The CDR3 region is CASSFVATNEQFF. The CDR3 nucleotides are TGTGCCAGCAGCTTTGTAGCAACCAATGAGCAGTTCTTC.

The chain joins TRBV14 to TRBJ1-1; 12 positions agree with TRBD1. V lost 3 bases and J lost 5; bases outside the gene matches: 10. CDR3 length: 17 amino acids. Germline V gene lookup returns CDR1 SGHDN and CDR2 FVKESK. The CDR3 DNA follows: TGTGCCAGCAGCCACTTGGGACAGGGGGCGACGGGTACTGAAGCTTTCTTT. It codes for CASSHLGQGATGTEAFF.

This clonotype showed up just a few times. Germline is not matched at one junction end, which may reflect a read error. The gene calls are TRBV7-6 and TRBJ2-3, with D maybe TRBD2 (6 bases). The CDR3 sequence is 18 residues long. Germline V CDR1 and CDR2: SGHVS, FNYEAQ. The CDR3 sequence: CASSLSGGNLPSTDTQYF. Written as DNA, the CDR3 is TGTGCTAGCAGCTTATCCGGGGGAAACCTTCCTAGCACAGATACGCAGTATTTT.

This clonotype has a handful of counts. V usage is TRBV5-6 and J usage is TRBJ2-2; unclear D gene. Germline CDR1 is SGHDT and CDR2 is YYEEEE. With 3 bases removed from V and 0 bases from J, the gap between germline ends came to 12 bases. CDR3 size: 16 residues. CDR3 sequence (DNA): TGTGCCAGCAGCTCGACGGTGGGGTCGAACACCGGGGAGCTGTTTTTT. As protein: CASSSTVGSNTGELFF.

V and J are TRBV28 and TRBJ2-7; D remains ambiguous. The CDR3 is made up of 13 amino acids. The germline V gene encodes CDR1 MDHEN and CDR2 SYDVKM. Trimming took off 2 bases at V and 6 bases at J, with 11 bases between the two ends. The CDR3 here is CASSLIGFSEQYV. DNA for the CDR3: TGTGCCAGCAGTTTAATAGGGTTCTCCGAGCAGTACGTC.

The rearrangement links TRBV5-1 to TRBJ2-7, with TRBD1 matching 7 bases. Trimming took 6 bases from V and 1 from J; bases not matched to a gene: 4. The CDR3 extends over 13 amino acids. In germline, CDR1 is SGHRS, CDR2 YFSETQ. CDR3 amino acids: CASTPDRSYEQYF. As DNA, the CDR3 is TGCGCCAGCACCCCGGACAGGTCCTACGAGCAGTACTTC.

This chain joins TRBV2 and TRBJ1-5; D is perhaps TRBD1 (6 bases). The V and J ends lost 1 base and 6 bases respectively, with 22 bases between them. The CDR3 extends over 18 amino acids. CDR1 is SNHLY and CDR2 is FYNNEI in the germline V gene. CDR3 amino acids: CASSEVKTGRGMGQPQHF. Written as DNA, the CDR3 is TGTGCCAGCAGTGAAGTAAAGACGGGCAGGGGTATGGGTCAGCCCCAGCATTTT.

This clonotype was detected a few times. V usage is TRBV29-1 and J usage is TRBJ1-1; no reliable D call. The CDR3 length is 15 residues. Germline-derived CDR1 and CDR2 are SQVTM and ANQGSEA. Trimming pared 4 bases from V and 5 bases from J, leaving 20 bases between. CDR3 DNA sequence: TGCAGCGTTGTTCCTTATGACCGGCCGGGGACTGAAGCTTTCTTT. Translation: CSVVPYDRPGTEAFF.

This clonotype was counted at least ten times. The chain recombines TRBV27 with TRBJ1-5, with D perhaps matching TRBD1 (5 bases). Trimming left V 3 bases short and J 3 bases short, with 12 bases between. Germline V gene lookup returns CDR1 MNHEY and CDR2 SMNVEV (reference sequence). This CDR3 contains 15 residues. In nucleotides, the CDR3 is TGTGCCAGCAGTTTGTACGGGGGAATCAATCAGCCCCAGCATTTT. As protein: CASSLYGGINQPQHF.

This clonotype was recorded many times. The genes are TRBV20-1 and TRBJ2-3, with TRBD2 matching 12 bases. The CDR3 has 16 amino acids. Trimming cost V 4 bases and J 2 bases; bases outside gene matches: 7. Looked up from germline, CDR1 is DFQATT and CDR2 is SNEGSKA (reference sequence). In nucleotides, the CDR3 is TGCAGTGCTACCCGACTAGCGGGGGCCGACACAGATACGCAGTATTTT. Protein sequence: CSATRLAGADTDTQYF.

J is TRBJ1-1 and V is TRBV12-3 or TRBV12-4, with a tentative D call TRBD1 (6 bases). Trimming removed 6 bases from V and 4 bases from J, with 15 bases in between. CDR3 length: 14 amino acids. CDR3 DNA: TGTGCCAGCAGAAAACAGGGAGGGGGCACTGAAGCTTTCTTT. It yields the protein CASRKQGGGTEAFF.

This clonotype occurred a few times. V and J are TRBV6-5 and TRBJ1-1, with TRBD1 matching over 7 bases. The V and J ends lost 2 bases and 3 bases, in that order; junction bases with no gene match: 6. CDR3 length: 15 residues. Germline V lookup: CDR1 MNHEY, CDR2 SVGAGI. In DNA, the CDR3 is TGTGCCAGCAGTTACGGGAGAACAGGGGACACTGAAGCTTTCTTT. It is translated as CASSYGRTGDTEAFF.

The J gene is TRBJ2-7, the V gene TRBV29-1, with D perhaps matching TRBD1 or TRBD2 (5 bases each). Germline values: CDR1 SQVTM, CDR2 ANQGSEA. The CDR3 length is 13 residues. V lost 0 bases to trimming and J lost 2 bases, with 8 bases between them. Here the CDR3 reads CSVEEGEPYEQYF. CDR3 nucleotide sequence: TGCAGCGTTGAAGAGGGGGAACCCTACGAGCAGTACTTC.

The chain employs TRBV2 and TRBJ2-3; 7 bases line up with TRBD1. In germline, CDR1 is SNHLY, CDR2 FYNNEI. This CDR3 contains 14 residues. V dropped 7 bases and J dropped 3; count of bases not matched to a gene: 7. The CDR3 nucleotides are TGTGCCAGCACCGACAGGGTGACGACAGATACGCAGTATTTT. Residues: CASTDRVTTDTQYF.

V is TRBV28 and J is TRBJ2-5; the match to TRBD1 covers 9 bases. Germline CDR1 and CDR2: MDHEN and SYDVKM. Losses at the gene ends were 10 bases for V and 0 bases for J; bases not matched to a gene: 9. This CDR3 contains 15 residues. The DNA of the CDR3 is TGTGCCACCAATCCGGGACAGGGAAACCAAGAGACCCAGTACTTC. Translation gives CATNPGQGNQETQYF.

This clonotype was detected ten times or more. This chain joins TRBV29-1 and TRBJ1-2; D ambiguous. Trimming took 4 bases from V and 5 from J, leaving 14 bases between them. Germline V gene lookup returns CDR1 SQVTM and CDR2 ANQGSEA. The CDR3 loop spans 13 amino acids. The CDR3 region has the DNA TGCAGCGTTGGTGACGGAAACCTTTATGGCTACACCTTC. It is translated as CSVGDGNLYGYTF.

The chain employs TRBV27 and TRBJ2-1; D tentatively fits TRBD1 or TRBD2 (5 bases each). The germline V gene has CDR1 MNHEY and CDR2 SMNVEV (reference sequence). The ends were cut back, 3 bases at V and 3 bases at J, with 12 bases in the middle. This CDR3 spans 15 amino acids. The DNA of the CDR3 is TGTGCCAGCAGTTTCACAGGAGGATACTACAATGAGCAGTTCTTC. Amino acids: CASSFTGGYYNEQFF.

This clonotype was seen many times. V usage is TRBV28 and J usage is TRBJ1-2; no clear D. Germline V gives CDR1 MDHEN, CDR2 SYDVKM. The CDR3 runs to 13 residues. The ends were cut back, 3 bases at V and 4 bases at J, with 9 bases in the middle. In DNA form, the CDR3 reads TGTGCCAGCAGTTTTGACCGCCGCTATGGCTACACCTTC. It is translated as CASSFDRRYGYTF.

Of note for this clonotype: Compared with germline, one end of the junction differs, possibly owing to a read error. This chain uses TRBV7-9 with TRBJ1-5; 7 nucleotides align to TRBD1. There are 14 residues in the CDR3. The germline gives CDR1 SEHNR, CDR2 FQNEAQ (reference sequence). The chain's CDR3 is CVSSLTGAGQPQHF. The CDR3 region has the DNA TGTGTCAGCAGCTTAACAGGGGCAGGTCAGCCCCAGCATTTT. Full variable domain (outside the CDR3, taken from reference TRBV7-9 and TRBJ1-5): DTGVSQNPRHKITKRGQNVTFRCDPISEHNRLYWYRQTLGQGPEFLTYFQNEAQLEKSRLLSDRFSAERPKGSFSTLEIQRTEQGDSAMYLCVSSLTGAGQPQHFGDGTRLSIL.

This sequence joins TRBV12-5 and TRBJ1-5, with 7 bases matching TRBD1. V dropped 0 bases and J dropped 7; count of bases not matched to a gene: 9. The CDR3 has 16 residues. The germline V gene encodes CDR1 LGHNT and CDR2 FRNRAP. CDR3 sequence reads: CASGLVRLKGGQPQHF. The CDR3 nucleotides are TGTGCTAGTGGTTTGGTAAGGTTAAAAGGGGGCCAGCCCCAGCATTTT.

The sample holds many counts of this clonotype. The chain combines TRBV12-3 or TRBV12-4 with TRBJ2-5; 7 bases match TRBD2. The CDR3 contains 15 residues. Trimming removed 5 bases from V and 2 bases from J; junction bases left unmatched: 8. The CDR3 bases are TGTGCCAGCAGTCCGACCCAGCGGGGACAAGAGACCCAGTACTTC. This translates into CASSPTQRGQETQYF.

This clonotype was observed a handful of times. J is TRBJ1-5 and V is TRBV4-2, with D perhaps matching TRBD1 (6 bases). CDR1 is LGHNA and CDR2 is YNFKEQ in the germline V gene. The CDR3 sequence is 15 residues long. The V gene lost 4 bases and the J gene lost 3 bases, with 13 bases spanning the gap. CDR3 DNA: TGTGCCAGCAGCCGGGAGGACAGAGACAATCAGCCCCAGCATTTT. As protein: CASSREDRDNQPQHF.

This clonotype was observed a handful of times. Compared with germline, one end of the junction differs, possibly owing to a read error. DNA of the CDR3: TGTGCCAGCAGCCAACGAATCGACGGTTTT. The encoded protein is CASSQRIDGF. V and J are TRBV7-9 and TRBJ2-2; D is unclear. The CDR3 length is 10 residues. CDR1 is SEHNR and CDR2 is FQNEAQ in the germline V gene (reference sequence).

This chain joins TRBV6-2 or TRBV6-3 and TRBJ1-1, with unresolved D. This CDR3 comprises 15 residues. Germline V gives CDR1 MNHEY, CDR2 SVGEGT. Between the trimmed V and J ends, which lost 4 bases and 0 bases, there was a span of 12 bases. The CDR3 loop is CASSWFAGMNTEAFF. The CDR3 DNA sequence: TGTGCCAGCAGTTGGTTCGCCGGAATGAACACTGAAGCTTTCTTT.

This clonotype has only a few counts. The chain has TRBV7-6 and TRBJ1-2; D not certain. Germline values: CDR1 SGHVS, CDR2 FNYEAQ. V was cut by 5 bases and J by 0 bases, with 7 bases left in between. CDR3 length: 13 residues. CDR3 DNA: TGTGCCAGCAGCCAAATTCCTAACTATGGCTACACCTTC. As protein: CASSQIPNYGYTF.